The 26 T cell receptor beta chains below come from one sample, sequenced in a study of blood T cells in healthy people across ages. Primers used in a second PCR of about 6 to 11 cycles were a sample-barcoded 5' primer and a J-beta primer mix. Via MiXCR, TCRdb re-called the 5' RACE reads, giving one row per CDR3 protein. The table lists about 540,000 distinct CDR3 sequences, 24% of them singletons, with around 10% in the top ten. These data also formed part of another study, on T cells of mothers and their children.

The sample consisted of blood. Receptors were obtained from a boy between 10 and 17 years old in good health.

As concerns this clonotype: The junction departs from germline at one end; a sequencing error may be responsible. V usage is TRBV12-3 or TRBV12-4 and J usage is TRBJ2-3; TRBD2 agrees at 10 bases. This CDR3 contains 14 residues. The DNA for the CDR3 is TGTGCCACCCGGCTAGCGGGAGCAAGAGATACGCAGTACTTT. Amino acids: CATRLAGARDTQYF.

CDR3 in amino acids: CASGSDREKLFF. The CDR3 coding sequence is TGTGCCAGCGGCTCGGACAGGGAAAAACTGTTTTTT. The J gene is TRBJ1-4, the V gene TRBV2, with 7 bases aligning to TRBD1. J was trimmed by 8 bases and V by 8 bases; bases with no gene match: 5. Germline V gene sequence: CDR1 SNHLY, CDR2 FYNNEI. The CDR3 consists of 12 residues. The variable domain in full, completed from reference TRBV2 and TRBJ1-4, reads EPEVTQTPSHQVTQMGQEVILRCVPISNHLYFYWYRQILGQKVEFLVSFYNNEISEKSEIFDDQFSVERPDGSNFTLKIRSTKLEDSAMYFCASGSDREKLFFGSGTQLSVL.

A word on this clonotype: The germline gene is not matched at one end of the junction; a read error may be the cause. V usage is TRBV7-2 and J usage is TRBJ2-7, with no clear D. Germline CDR1 and CDR2: SGHTA and FQGNSA. CDR3 length: 13 residues. In DNA form, the CDR3 reads TGTGCCAGCACCTTAGGCGCGTCCTACGAGCAGTACTTC. Translated, it gives CASTLGASYEQYF.

The rearrangement joins TRBV7-8 to TRBJ2-2; the D gene is possibly TRBD2 (6 bases). This CDR3 spans 16 amino acids. Germline loops: CDR1 SGHVS, CDR2 FQNEAQ. Trimming removed 7 bases at V and 4 bases at J, with 19 bases between. The DNA of the CDR3 is TGTGCCAGCACCCTCACTTCTAGCGTCGGCACCGGGGAGCTGTTTTTT. As protein: CASTLTSSVGTGELFF. Based on the CDR3 plus reference TRBV7-8 and TRBJ2-2, the full variable domain is GAGVSQSPRYKVAKRGQDVALRCDPISGHVSLFWYQQALGQGPEFLTYFQNEAQLDKSGLPSDRFFAERPEGSVSTLKIQRTQQEDSAVYLCASTLTSSVGTGELFFGEGSRLTVL.

This clonotype has only a few counts. In DNA form, the CDR3 reads TGCGCCAGCAGCAAAACCACGACTCTGGGAGGGGTGTACACCGGGGAGCTGTTTTTT. Protein sequence: CASSKTTTLGGVYTGELFF. V is TRBV21-1 and J is TRBJ2-2; the table calls TRBD2, which could not be checked here. TRBV21-1 is labeled a pseudogene. The CDR3 length is 19 residues.

V gene TRBV6-5 combines with J gene TRBJ2-5; no clear D gene. The J call may be mistaken, given a closer DNA end match to TRBJ2-7. CDR3 length equals 13 residues. Per germline, CDR1 MNHEY and CDR2 SVGAGI. The CDR3 sequence: CASSYGRAYEQYF. The CDR3 DNA sequence: TGTGCCAGCAGTTATGGTAGGGCCTACGAGCAGTACTTC.

This clonotype was detected only a few times. The chain is built from TRBV28 and TRBJ2-5, with D unresolved. The CDR3 runs 15 residues. The germline V gene encodes CDR1 MDHEN and CDR2 SYDVKM. V was shortened by 1 base and J by 5 bases, with 14 bases between the two germline ends. CDR3 coding DNA: TGTGCCAGCAGTTTATATTATCTTGGCGAGGAGACCCAGTACTTC. This sequence encodes CASSLYYLGEETQYF.

This chain joins TRBV7-9 and TRBJ1-2; no firm D call. This CDR3 has 14 residues. CDR1 SEHNR and CDR2 FQNEAQ come from the germline V gene (reference sequence). V dropped 5 bases and J dropped 4 bases, with 14 bases sitting between them. The CDR3 sequence is CASSPWGDCYGYTF. In DNA form, the CDR3 reads TGTGCCAGCAGCCCTTGGGGTGATTGCTATGGCTACACCTTC.

V and J are TRBV30 and TRBJ2-7, with TRBD1 matching 12 bases. The CDR3 has 12 residues. Losses at the gene ends were 6 bases for V and 5 bases for J; bases not matched to a gene: 2. Per the germline V gene, CDR1 is GTSNPN and CDR2 is SVGIG (reference sequence). The CDR3 here is CACRDRGHEQYF. The DNA of the CDR3 is TGTGCCTGCCGGGACAGGGGGCACGAGCAGTACTTC.

This clonotype has only a few counts. The chain is built from TRBV7-8 and TRBJ2-5; TRBD1 matches 7 bases. The germline V gene has CDR1 SGHVS and CDR2 FQNEAQ. This CDR3 is 14 amino acids long. The V and J ends lost 1 base and 5 bases, in that order; junction bases with no gene match: 4. CDR3 DNA: TGTGCCAGCAGCTTAGTGGCCAGGGGGGAGACCCAGTACTTC. Protein sequence: CASSLVARGETQYF.

This clonotype was observed once. CDR3 sequence: CASSLLPSGANVLTF. The DNA of the CDR3 is TGTGCCAGCAGCTTGCTCCCATCTGGGGCCAACGTCCTGACTTTC. The chain has TRBV5-6 and TRBJ2-6; D not resolved. Trimming left V 1 base short and J 1 base short, with 6 bases between. The CDR3 loop spans 15 amino acids. CDR1 and CDR2 from the germline V gene are SGHDT and YYEEEE.

This chain uses TRBV28 with TRBJ2-3; the D gene could be TRBD1 or TRBD2 (5 bases each). CDR1 is MDHEN and CDR2 is SYDVKM in the germline V gene. This CDR3 is 15 amino acids long. Deletions cut 3 bases from V and 4 bases from J, with 14 bases between. The CDR3 region is CASSLRGTGADTQYF. The DNA of the CDR3 is TGTGCCAGCAGTTTGAGGGGAACGGGCGCAGATACGCAGTATTTT.

The chain recombines TRBV27 with TRBJ1-2; 8 bases match TRBD1. The germline V gene has CDR1 MNHEY and CDR2 SMNVEV (reference sequence). CDR3 length equals 13 residues. The V gene end was trimmed by 2 bases and the J gene end by 11 bases; junction bases not matched to a gene: 7. The chain's CDR3 is CASSLTGTGSYTF. For the CDR3, the DNA is TGTGCCAGCAGTTTAACCGGGACAGGATCATACACCTTC.

This clonotype was recorded only once. The chain links TRBV6-1 to TRBJ2-7; D uncertain. Germline assignment: CDR1 MNHNS and CDR2 SASEGT. This CDR3 contains 13 residues. Trimming shortened V by 6 bases and J by 3 bases, and 12 bases separated the two germline ends. In nucleotides, the CDR3 is TGTGCCAGCAGAGCAGAGCCTTACTACGAGCAGTACTTC. Translated, it gives CASRAEPYYEQYF.

The chain links TRBV3-1 to TRBJ1-3; 10 bases agree with TRBD1. The junction had 8 bases not matched to a gene; V was cut back by 3 bases and J by 3 bases. Germline values: CDR1 LGHDT, CDR2 YNNKEL (reference sequence). The CDR3 covers 17 residues. The CDR3 loop reads CASSHMDRGKGGNTIYF. CDR3 sequence (DNA): TGTGCCAGCAGCCACATGGACAGGGGGAAGGGTGGAAACACCATATATTTT.

V is TRBV30 and J is TRBJ2-7; 10 nucleotides align to TRBD1. Unmatched junction bases numbered 13, after V lost 5 bases and J lost 6 bases. CDR1 and CDR2 from the germline V gene are GTSNPN and SVGIG (reference sequence). The CDR3 contains 15 residues. The CDR3: CAWEEGQGILGEQYF. CDR3 coding DNA: TGTGCCTGGGAAGAGGGACAGGGGATCTTGGGCGAGCAGTACTTC.

This clonotype showed up just a few times. The rearrangement joins TRBV20-1 to TRBJ2-7, with 11 bases identical to TRBD1. The V and J ends lost 0 bases and 6 bases, in that order; junction bases with no gene match: 13. This CDR3 spans 17 amino acids. Germline V gives CDR1 DFQATT, CDR2 SNEGSKA (reference sequence). CDR3 sequence: CSARDFKTGTGGGEQYF. In nucleotides, the CDR3 is TGCAGTGCTAGAGATTTTAAGACCGGGACAGGGGGTGGCGAGCAGTACTTC.

As to this clonotype: The junction does not match germline at one end; this may be a read error. In DNA form, the CDR3 reads TGCGCCAGCAACCAAGATGGGTCGGGATACAGGGTTGTCAACACCATATATTTT. Its protein product is CASNQDGSGYRVVNTIYF. V is TRBV4-3 and J is TRBJ1-3; TRBD1 might be the D (6 bases). Germline CDR1 LGHNA, CDR2 YSLEER. This CDR3 has 18 amino acids.

The J gene is TRBJ2-3, the V gene TRBV28, with 9 bases lining up with TRBD2. The CDR3 totals 16 residues. Germline V gene lookup returns CDR1 MDHEN and CDR2 SYDVKM. Trimming removed 5 bases from V and 2 bases from J; junction bases left unmatched: 8. The CDR3 region has the DNA TGTGCCAGCAGTGCGCGGGGGGGAGCAAACACAGATACGCAGTATTTT. Protein product: CASSARGGANTDTQYF.

With respect to this clonotype: A much larger clone lies a single base off, so this may be a read error. The J gene is TRBJ1-2, the V gene TRBV6-5, with D unclear. Germline CDR1 and CDR2: MNHEY and SVGAGI. The length of the CDR3 is 17 residues. CDR3 amino acids: CANSYSSPTLTNYGYTF. The DNA for the CDR3 is TGTGCCAACAGTTACTCGAGTCCGACCCTTACTAACTATGGCTACACCTTC.

The CDR3 spells CSAGLADGETQYF. For the CDR3, the DNA is TGCAGCGCGGGACTAGCGGACGGGGAGACCCAGTACTTC. The chain combines TRBV29-1 with TRBJ2-7; 11 positions agree with TRBD2. The J call is in doubt because the DNA end fits TRBJ2-5 better. The CDR3 is 13 residues long. Germline loops: CDR1 SQVTM, CDR2 ANQGSEA.

This clonotype was picked up a small number of times. A much bigger clone sits one base away, suggesting this may be a read error. The chain recombines TRBV10-3 with TRBJ2-1; D remains unclear. The CDR3 extends over 14 amino acids. V was cut by 0 bases and J by 8 bases, with 11 bases left in between. Germline CDR1 is ENHRY and CDR2 is SYGVKD. CDR3 sequence (DNA): TGTGCCATCAGTGAGTCGATAGGTCGGGATGAGCAGTTCTTC. It encodes CAISESIGRDEQFF.

A few counts support this clonotype. The rearrangement uses TRBV10-3 and TRBJ1-1, with 8 bases lining up with TRBD1. The CDR3 spans 13 residues. V lost 5 bases to trimming and J lost 2 bases; unmatched junction nucleotides: 1. Germline lookup yields CDR1 ENHRY and CDR2 SYGVKD. The CDR3 bases are TGTGCCATCAGTCAGGGGGCCAACACTGAAGCTTTCTTT. Translation: CAISQGANTEAFF.

The sample holds a few counts of this clonotype. The V and J genes are TRBV6-2 or TRBV6-3 and TRBJ2-2; 14 bases are a match to TRBD2. Unmatched junction bases numbered 4, after V lost 4 bases and J lost 3 bases. Germline loops: CDR1 MNHEY, CDR2 SVGEGT. The CDR3 consists of 17 residues. The CDR3 sequence: CASSWTSGGLDTGELFF. In nucleotides, the CDR3 is TGTGCCAGCAGTTGGACTAGCGGGGGGCTCGACACCGGGGAGCTGTTTTTT.

The chain is built from TRBV12-3 or TRBV12-4 and TRBJ2-3; D is uncertain. V lost 3 bases and J lost 6, with 7 bases in between. The CDR3 sequence is 12 residues long. The CDR3 spells CASSFIVDTQYF. CDR3 bases: TGTGCCAGCAGTTTTATCGTGGATACGCAGTATTTT.

This rearrangement joins TRBV20-1 to TRBJ2-3; 7 nucleotides align to TRBD1. Germline trimming cut 0 bases from V and 0 bases from J; bases unmatched to any gene: 6. CDR3 length equals 16 residues. In germline, CDR1 is DFQATT, CDR2 SNEGSKA (reference sequence). Here the CDR3 DNA reads TGCAGTGCTAGAGAACGCCCGGGACAGAGCACAGATACGCAGTATTTT. Translated, it gives CSARERPGQSTDTQYF.